The 20 T cell receptor beta chains given below trace back to one sample, sequenced in a study of blood T cell repertoires in COVID-19. Sequenced by immunoSEQ multiplex PCR; TCRdb stores in-frame clones only, minus some. The sample contains about 62,000 clones, 80% to 95% of which appear only once. Sequenced material: peripheral blood. These receptors came from a human donor in a cohort sampled during active COVID-19.

The chain links TRBV3-1 (or the pseudogene TRBV3-2) to TRBJ2-2, with 8 bases fitting TRBD1. Trimming removed 0 bases from V and 4 bases from J; junction bases left unmatched: 4. The CDR3 is 16 amino acids. Germline values: CDR1 LGHDT, CDR2 YNNKEL (reference sequence). The CDR3 nucleotides are TGTGCCAGCAGCCAAGATTCGGACAGGGTCACCGGGGAGCTGTTTTTT. Protein product: CASSQDSDRVTGELFF.

Here the CDR3 DNA reads TGCGCCAGCAGCCACGGGGGGTCCTACGAGCAGTACTTC. Its protein product is CASSHGGSYEQYF. V usage is TRBV4-3 and J usage is TRBJ2-7; 7 nucleotides match TRBD2. J gave up 1 base and V 3 bases, and 0 bases lay outside the gene matches. The CDR3 is 13 residues long. Germline lookup yields CDR1 LGHNA and CDR2 YSLEER.

The V gene is TRBV5-1, the J gene TRBJ2-7; 10 positions agree with TRBD1. The CDR3 runs 14 residues. The junction had 3 bases not matched to a gene; V was cut back by 2 bases and J by 4 bases. Germline CDR1 is SGHRS and CDR2 is YFSETQ. CDR3 sequence (DNA): TGCGCCAGCAGCTTCCGGACAGGGGGGTACGAGCAGTACTTC. Protein product: CASSFRTGGYEQYF.

J is TRBJ2-1 and V is TRBV6-4; no clear D. Germline values: CDR1 MRHNA, CDR2 SNTAGT. Deletions cut 5 bases from V and 0 bases from J, with 11 bases between. There are 15 residues in the CDR3. CDR3 sequence reads: CASSSTASSYNEQFF. The CDR3 bases are TGTGCCAGCAGTAGCACCGCGAGCTCCTACAATGAGCAGTTCTTC.

The rearrangement joins TRBV12-3 or TRBV12-4 to TRBJ2-1; D is uncertain. The CDR3 covers 13 residues. V was cut by 6 bases and J by 7 bases, with 13 bases left in between. The CDR3 sequence: CASSPLPLNEQFF. The CDR3 region has the DNA TGTGCCAGCAGCCCCCTCCCCTTGAATGAGCAGTTCTTC.

This clone came up once. The chain carries TRBV28 and TRBJ1-1; no clear D gene. V was trimmed by 7 bases and J by 4 bases, leaving 16 bases between them. Germline V CDR1 and CDR2: MDHEN, SYDVKM. There are 14 residues in the CDR3. This CDR3 reads CASNPSWRFTEAFF. The CDR3 bases are TGTGCCAGCAACCCCAGTTGGAGGTTCACTGAAGCTTTCTTT.

The chain employs TRBV29-1 and TRBJ2-7; 8 positions agree with TRBD2. The CDR3 has 15 residues. Germline lookup yields CDR1 SQVTM and CDR2 ANQGSEA. Trimming cost V 1 base and J 4 bases; bases outside gene matches: 9. CDR3 in amino acids: CSVEGGTSLPYEQYF. The DNA for the CDR3 is TGCAGCGTTGAAGGGGGGACTAGTCTCCCTTACGAGCAGTACTTC.

The chain is built from TRBV7-8 and TRBJ2-7; D ambiguous. There are 15 residues in the CDR3. V dropped 0 bases and J dropped 1 base, with 10 bases sitting between them. Looked up from germline, CDR1 is SGHVS and CDR2 is FQNEAQ. The chain's CDR3 is CASSLAEMISYEQYF. CDR3 DNA: TGTGCCAGCAGCTTAGCGGAGATGATTTCCTACGAGCAGTACTTC.

V usage is TRBV6-6 and J usage is TRBJ2-7; unclear D gene. V was clipped by 0 bases and J by 6 bases, with 9 bases between them. This CDR3 has 13 residues. Germline V gene data show CDR1 as MNHNY and CDR2 as SVGAGI (reference sequence). The CDR3 DNA reads TGTGCCAGCAGTTACTCCCTGAGGCCCGAGCAGTACTTC. Translated: CASSYSLRPEQYF.

The chain has TRBV5-8 and TRBJ2-2; weak D call: TRBD2 (5 bases). The CDR3 is 13 residues long. Germline CDR1 SGHTS, CDR2 YDEGEE. V gave up 3 bases and J gave up 5 bases, with 8 bases separating them. CDR3 sequence: CASSSGGTGELFF. CDR3 nucleotides: TGTGCCAGCAGCTCGGGCGGGACCGGGGAGCTGTTTTTT.

V gene TRBV9 combines with J gene TRBJ1-3; 7 bases line up with TRBD1. Germline V lookup: CDR1 SGDLS, CDR2 YYNGEE. The CDR3 spans 14 residues. The V segment lost 5 bases and the J segment 2 bases; nucleotides outside the gene matches: 4. In DNA form, the CDR3 reads TGTGCCAGCAGACCCGGGACAGCTGGAAACACCATATATTTT. This sequence encodes CASRPGTAGNTIYF.

This chain connects TRBV5-6 to TRBJ2-5; TRBD2 matches at 7 bases. Germline CDR1 and CDR2: SGHDT and YYEEEE. This CDR3 region has 15 residues. V shed 2 bases, J shed 3 bases, and the junction held 7 bases outside the gene matches. This CDR3 is CASSFRRLAEETQYF. CDR3 nucleotides: TGTGCCAGCAGCTTCCGGCGACTAGCTGAAGAGACCCAGTACTTC.

J is TRBJ2-2 and V is TRBV11-2, with 13 nucleotides matching TRBD2. The CDR3 loop spans 19 amino acids. The V and J ends lost 4 bases and 2 bases, in that order; junction bases with no gene match: 10. Germline CDR1 reads SGHAT; CDR2 reads FQNNGV. The CDR3: CASSSLLTSGRTNTGELFF. CDR3 nucleotides: TGTGCCAGCAGCTCCTTACTGACTAGCGGGAGGACCAACACCGGGGAGCTGTTTTTT.

This chain links TRBV7-3 with TRBJ2-1; TRBD2 matches at 9 bases. V was clipped by 5 bases and J by 6 bases; unmatched bases: 8. The CDR3 consists of 15 residues. Looked up from germline, CDR1 is SGHTA and CDR2 is FQGTGA. In nucleotides, the CDR3 is TGTGCCAGCAGCCATACTAGCGGGCCGATCAATGAGCAGTTCTTC. The encoded protein is CASSHTSGPINEQFF.

The rearrangement uses TRBV27 and TRBJ1-1; D remains ambiguous. V shed 6 bases and J shed 4 bases, with 9 bases lying between them. The CDR3 sequence is 12 residues long. In germline, CDR1 is MNHEY, CDR2 SMNVEV (reference sequence). In DNA, the CDR3 is TGTGCCAGCAGCTTTCGGGGCACTGAAGCTTTCTTT. It codes for CASSFRGTEAFF.

This chain uses TRBV7-9 with TRBJ1-1; unclear D gene. Germline values: CDR1 SEHNR, CDR2 FQNEAQ (reference sequence). V lost 4 bases and J 3 bases, leaving 9 bases between the germline ends. CDR3 length equals 13 residues. The CDR3 DNA reads as TGTGCCAGCAGCTCCGGGTCCCACACTGAAGCTTTCTTT. It translates to CASSSGSHTEAFF.

V is TRBV28 and J is TRBJ2-2; a weak D match, TRBD1 (6 bases). The germline gives CDR1 MDHEN, CDR2 SYDVKM. Trimming removed 7 bases from V and 1 base from J, with 16 bases in between. The CDR3 totals 16 residues. The chain's CDR3 is CASNPSVGQNTGELFF. In DNA, the CDR3 is TGTGCCAGCAACCCATCTGTGGGACAGAACACCGGGGAGCTGTTTTTT.

The CDR3 bases are TGTGCCAGCAGCCCGGGACTCCTTAGTCGAGAGCAGTTCTTC. Amino acids: CASSPGLLSREQFF. This chain uses TRBV3-1 (or the pseudogene TRBV3-2) with TRBJ2-1; D perhaps matches TRBD2 (6 bases). The germline gives CDR1 LGHDT, CDR2 YNNKEL (reference sequence). The CDR3 sequence is 14 residues long. V was pared by 4 bases and J by 10 bases, with 17 bases between.

This clone came up once. CDR3 sequence (DNA): TGTGCCAGCAGCCGCGGCTACTTAAGACAGGGGGACTCCTACGAGCAGTACTTC. Its protein is CASSRGYLRQGDSYEQYF. The gene calls are TRBV11-2 and TRBJ2-7; 9 positions match TRBD1. Trimming cost V 5 bases and J 0 bases; bases outside gene matches: 14. Germline CDR1 SGHAT, CDR2 FQNNGV. This CDR3 spans 18 amino acids.

The chain couples TRBV15 to TRBJ2-1; possibly TRBD2 for D (6 bases). The V gene's germline CDR1 is LNHNV and CDR2 YYDKDF (reference sequence). Trimming pared 1 base from V and 5 bases from J, leaving 21 bases between. The CDR3 has 18 residues. This CDR3 reads CATSRGGYMPIADNEQFF. The CDR3 region has the DNA TGTGCCACCAGCAGAGGGGGGTATATGCCGATAGCGGACAATGAGCAGTTCTTC.